The rows below give T cell receptor beta chains drawn from one sample of a study of cytomegalovirus exposure and HLA in healthy donors. TCRdb's table, derived via immunoSEQ multiplex PCR, lists solely in-frame clones and lacks some. The data show over 200,000 clones, with about 91% seen just once and just under 3% held by the top ten. The sequencing sample was made of PBMCs. These receptors came from a woman younger than 35 in good health and CMV-seronegative. Each CDR3 is given with its conserved first and last residue. The D gene is left open where the match is weak. Rows may omit the clone size; those that give it use once, few, many or a size class.

clone_size	v_call	d_call	cdr3_length	j_call	cdr3_nt	cdr3_aa
-	TRBV19	TRBD1	12	TRBJ1-2	TGTGCCAGTAGTGACAGGGTCGGAGGCTACACCTTC	CASSDRVGGYTF
once	TRBV7-2	TRBD2	15	TRBJ2-7	TGTGCCAGCAGCTTAGAGCGGGACCTTACCTACGAGCAGTACTTC	CASSLERDLTYEQYF
once	TRBV29-1	-	15	TRBJ2-6	TGCAGCGTTTATACAGCGGCCTCTGGGGCCAACGTCCTGACTTTC	CSVYTAASGANVLTF
once	TRBV6-5	TRBD1	15	TRBJ2-7	TGTGCCAGCAGGGTAACACAGGGGGATGGGGGGGAGCAGTACTTC	CASRVTQGDGGEQYF
once	TRBV4-1	TRBD1	14	TRBJ2-7	TGCGCCAGCAGCCAAGACAGGGGGAGTAACGAGCAGTACTTC	CASSQDRGSNEQYF
once	TRBV5-4	-	14	TRBJ2-2	TGTGCCAGCAGCCCGGGACAGAACACCGGGGAGCTGTTTTTT	CASSPGQNTGELFF
-	TRBV28	TRBD1	15	TRBJ2-1	TGTGCCAGCAGTTTGCCCGGGACAGGGGTGAGTGAGCAGTTCTTC	CASSLPGTGVSEQFF
-	TRBV30	-	17	TRBJ1-4	TGTGCCTGGAGTGTTTGGGGTACACTCCGGGGGGAGGAAAAACTGTTTTTT	CAWSVWGTLRGEEKLFF
-	TRBV6-5	-	13	TRBJ1-2	TGTGCCAGCAGACCCTTACGAGGGTATGGCTACACCTTC	CASRPLRGYGYTF
-	TRBV19	-	12	TRBJ1-5	TGTGCCAGTAGGCAGTACAATCAGCCCCAGCATTTT	CASRQYNQPQHF
-	TRBV11-2	-	15	TRBJ1-3	TGTGCCAGCAGCCCACAGGGATTAGCTGGAAACACCATATATTTT	CASSPQGLAGNTIYF
-	TRBV11-2	-	11	TRBJ2-7	TGTGCCAGCAGCGGCTTTGACGAGCAGTACTTC	CASSGFDEQYF
-	TRBV6-5	-	14	TRBJ2-7	TGTGCCAGCAGTTACGGAGGGGGCGAAGACGAGCAGTACTTC	CASSYGGGEDEQYF
-	TRBV15	-	14	TRBJ2-1	TGTGCCACCAGCAGAGTTAGCGTAGACAATGAGCAGTTCTTC	CATSRVSVDNEQFF
-	TRBV27	-	14	TRBJ2-7	TGTGCCAGCAGGCTGGCGGACAATTCCTACGAGCAGTACTTC	CASRLADNSYEQYF
-	TRBV6-5	-	12	TRBJ2-4	TGTGCCAGCGGCCTAGCCAAAAACATTCAGTACTTC	CASGLAKNIQYF
once	TRBV28	-	16	TRBJ1-4	TGTGCCAGCAGCCTGGCCTCCGGGAGCCCTAATGAAAAACTGTTTTTT	CASSLASGSPNEKLFF
-	TRBV19	-	16	TRBJ2-6	TGTGCCAGTAGTAACAGGGGGGGGTCTGGGGCCAACGTCCTGACTTTC	CASSNRGGSGANVLTF
once	TRBV15	TRBD1	15	TRBJ2-3	TGTGCCACCAGCAGGACAGGGGGCCCCACAGATACGCAGTATTTT	CATSRTGGPTDTQYF
-	TRBV2	-	11	TRBJ2-7	TGTGCCAGCAGTGACCAGGGGCAGCAGTACTTC	CASSDQGQQYF
-	TRBV2	TRBD2	13	TRBJ2-1	TGTGCCAGCAAACTAGCGGGAGTGGGCGAGCAGTTCTTC	CASKLAGVGEQFF
-	TRBV5-1	TRBD2	13	TRBJ2-7	TGCGCCAGCCGCGGGACTAGTCTCTACGAGCAGTACTTC	CASRGTSLYEQYF
-	TRBV6-5	TRBD1	14	TRBJ2-7	TGTGCCAGCAGTAGGGGACAGGGGCTCTACGAGCAGTACTTC	CASSRGQGLYEQYF
-	TRBV28	-	12	TRBJ2-7	TGTGCCAGCAGTTTACAGACCTACGAGCAGTACTTC	CASSLQTYEQYF
-	TRBV5-1	TRBD1	14	TRBJ1-1	TGCGCCAGCAGCGACAGGGGGAGGAACACTGAAGCTTTCTTT	CASSDRGRNTEAFF
once	TRBV2	TRBD1	15	TRBJ1-5	TGTGCCAGCAGGGCCGGGACAGGGCCGAATCAGCCCCAGCATTTT	CASRAGTGPNQPQHF
-	TRBV9	-	16	TRBJ1-3	TGTGCCAGCAGCGTTCTCGGCGGGGACTCTGGAAACACCATATATTTT	CASSVLGGDSGNTIYF
-	TRBV5-1	TRBD1	15	TRBJ1-5	TGCGCCAGCAGCTTACAGGGGTCTGCGCATCAGCCCCAGCATTTT	CASSLQGSAHQPQHF
-	TRBV10-3	TRBD1	15	TRBJ2-7	TGTGCCATCGGGGGGACCGGGACAGGGCCCTACGAGCAGTACTTC	CAIGGTGTGPYEQYF
-	TRBV7-6	-	15	TRBJ1-1	TGTGCCAGCAGCTTAGTAGTAGGGGCTAGCACTGAAGCTTTCTTT	CASSLVVGASTEAFF
-	TRBV29-1	-	14	TRBJ2-1	TGCAGCGTTGCGTTATCTAGCTCCTACAATGAGCAGTTCTTC	CSVALSSSYNEQFF
-	TRBV28	-	12	TRBJ1-2	TGTGCCAGCACCCAGGGGACATATGGCTACACCTTC	CASTQGTYGYTF
-	TRBV10-2	TRBD2	16	TRBJ2-2	TGCGCCAGCCAACCGGGACTAGCGGTCTACACCGGGGAGCTGTTTTTT	CASQPGLAVYTGELFF
-	TRBV5-6	TRBD2	15	TRBJ2-3	TGTGCCAGCAGCTTTCGGACTAGTAGCACAGATACGCAGTATTTT	CASSFRTSSTDTQYF
-	TRBV5-6	-	14	TRBJ2-2	TGTGCCAGCAGCTTGACTATCAACACCGGGGAGCTGTTTTTT	CASSLTINTGELFF
-	TRBV6-6	-	14	TRBJ2-7	TGTGCCAGCAGTGTACGTAGCGGATCCTACGAGCAGTACTTC	CASSVRSGSYEQYF
-	TRBV2	TRBD2	12	TRBJ2-4	TGTGCCAGTAGACTAGCGGGAAACATTCAGTACTTC	CASRLAGNIQYF
-	TRBV2	-	14	TRBJ2-5	TGTGCCAGCAGTCACCGGGACACCCAAGAGACCCAGTACTTC	CASSHRDTQETQYF
once	TRBV20-1	-	11	TRBJ2-5	TGCAGTGCTACCGGGAAGGAGACCCAGTACTTC	CSATGKETQYF
-	TRBV4-1	TRBD2	15	TRBJ2-7	TGCGCCAGCAGCCAGCGATTTAGCGGGAGACTTCCCCAGTACTTC	CASSQRFSGRLPQYF
-	TRBV4-2	-	15	TRBJ1-5	TGTGCCAGCAGCCAAGTAGAGGAGGAGGATCAGCCCCAGCATTTT	CASSQVEEEDQPQHF
-	TRBV5-1	-	14	TRBJ1-2	TGCGCCAGCAGCCAACCACAGGGCGAGAATGGCTACACCTTC	CASSQPQGENGYTF
-	TRBV28	TRBD2	17	TRBJ2-3	TGTGCCAGCAGTTTAGCGGGAGGGCCGGAGGTGCGTAATACGCAGTATTTT	CASSLAGGPEVRNTQYF
-	TRBV19	-	15	TRBJ2-7	TGTGCCAGTAGCCCGGGCCCCGGACTTTCCTACGAGCAGTACTTC	CASSPGPGLSYEQYF
once	TRBV30	-	12	TRBJ2-3	TGTGCCTGGAAATTAGGGGCAGATACGCAGTATTTT	CAWKLGADTQYF
-	TRBV6-1	-	15	TRBJ2-1	TGTGCCAGCAGTGAAGTGGGGCCTCAATACAATGAGCAGTTCTTC	CASSEVGPQYNEQFF
-	TRBV13	-	13	TRBJ2-7	TGTGCCAGCAGCTTAGACTGGTCCTACGAGCAGTACTTC	CASSLDWSYEQYF
-	TRBV6-6	TRBD2	15	TRBJ2-7	TGTGCCAGCAGTTACCCGGGGGGAAGGGTTGCCGAGCAGTACTTC	CASSYPGGRVAEQYF
-	TRBV7-9	TRBD1	17	TRBJ2-7	TGTGCCAGCAGCTTGGCGGTGGGACAGGGCTTATCCTACGAGCAGTACTTC	CASSLAVGQGLSYEQYF
-	TRBV6-6	TRBD1	15	TRBJ1-2	TGTGCCAGCAGACACACGACAGGGAATAACTATGGCTACACCTTC	CASRHTTGNNYGYTF
once	TRBV28	TRBD2	14	TRBJ2-7	TGTGCCAGCACGCGGGTAGCGGGAGGTGTCGAGCAGTACTTC	CASTRVAGGVEQYF
-	TRBV6-1	TRBD2	15	TRBJ2-7	TGTGCCAGCAGTAAACCCGGGACTACCCACTACGAGCAGTACTTC	CASSKPGTTHYEQYF
-	TRBV28	-	13	TRBJ2-3	TGTGCCAGCAGTTTTGGCAGCACAGATACGCAGTATTTT	CASSFGSTDTQYF